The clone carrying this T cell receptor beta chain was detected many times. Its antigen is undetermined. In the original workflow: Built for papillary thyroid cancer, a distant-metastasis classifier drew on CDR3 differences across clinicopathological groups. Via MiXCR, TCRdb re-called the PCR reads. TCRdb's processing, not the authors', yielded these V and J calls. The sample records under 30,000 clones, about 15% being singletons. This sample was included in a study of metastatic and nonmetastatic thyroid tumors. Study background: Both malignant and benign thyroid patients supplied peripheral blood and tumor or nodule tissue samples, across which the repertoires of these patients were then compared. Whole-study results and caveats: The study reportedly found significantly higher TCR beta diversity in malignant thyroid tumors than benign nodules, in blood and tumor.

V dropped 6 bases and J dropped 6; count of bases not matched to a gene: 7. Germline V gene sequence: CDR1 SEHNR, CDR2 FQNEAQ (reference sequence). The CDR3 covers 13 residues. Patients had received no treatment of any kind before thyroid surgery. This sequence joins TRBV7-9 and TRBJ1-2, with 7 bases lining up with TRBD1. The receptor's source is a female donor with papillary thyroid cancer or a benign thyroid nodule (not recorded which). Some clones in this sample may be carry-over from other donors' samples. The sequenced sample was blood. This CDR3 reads CASSFRQGDGYTF. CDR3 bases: TGTGCCAGCAGTTTTAGACAGGGCGATGGCTACACCTTC.